These T cell receptor beta chains were read from a single sample in a study of T cell responses to AZD1222 COVID-19 vaccine. Clones were sequenced by immunoSEQ multiplex PCR, and TCRdb holds only the in-frame ones, with some missing. There are 100,000 to 150,000 clones in the sample; around 92% occur only once, and 1.5% to 2% lies in the top ten. Material: peripheral blood, obtained 28 days after the second AZD1222 dose. Receptors originate from an adult who received the AZD1222 COVID-19 vaccine. CDR3s include the opening cysteine and the closing phenylalanine or tryptophan. D genes are given only for firm matches.

j_gene: TRBJ1-6
d_gene: -
v_gene: TRBV2
len: 14
CDR3nt: TGTGCCAGCAGTGGGGGGTCCTATAATTCACCCCTCCACTTT
CDR3aa: CASSGGSYNSPLHF

j_gene: TRBJ1-3
d_gene: -
v_gene: TRBV19
len: 13
CDR3nt: TGTGCCAGTAGTATATGGCAGCAGCACACCATATATTTT
CDR3aa: CASSIWQQHTIYF

j_gene: TRBJ2-1
d_gene: -
v_gene: TRBV9
len: 14
CDR3nt: TGTGCCAGCAGCATAGGGACTTTCTACAATGAGCAGTTCTTC
CDR3aa: CASSIGTFYNEQFF

j_gene: TRBJ1-1
d_gene: TRBD1
v_gene: TRBV6-6
len: 13
CDR3nt: TGTGCCAGCACCTTACAGGGGACCACTGAAGCTTTCTTT
CDR3aa: CASTLQGTTEAFF

j_gene: TRBJ2-3
d_gene: -
v_gene: TRBV2
len: 14
CDR3nt: TGTGCCGGCCAGGGAAGCGGAAGCACAGATACGCAGTATTTT
CDR3aa: CAGQGSGSTDTQYF

j_gene: TRBJ1-1
d_gene: TRBD1
v_gene: TRBV19
len: 13
CDR3nt: TGTGCCAGTAGTGGGACAGGTCCTATTGAAGCTTTCTTT
CDR3aa: CASSGTGPIEAFF

j_gene: TRBJ2-1
d_gene: -
v_gene: TRBV12-5
len: 13
CDR3nt: TGTGCTAGTGGTTTGGGGAGGGGTACTGAGCAGTTCTTC
CDR3aa: CASGLGRGTEQFF

j_gene: TRBJ1-4
d_gene: -
v_gene: TRBV6-5
len: 14
CDR3nt: TGTGCCAGCAGTACCCGGGACAATAATGAAAAACTGTTTTTT
CDR3aa: CASSTRDNNEKLFF

j_gene: TRBJ1-2
d_gene: -
v_gene: TRBV24-1
len: 13
CDR3nt: TGTGCCACCAGTGGGGCAGGAGGAGGGGGCTACACCTTC
CDR3aa: CATSGAGGGGYTF

j_gene: TRBJ2-5
d_gene: TRBD2
v_gene: TRBV5-8
len: 15
CDR3nt: TGTGCCAGCAGCTTGGCGGGGGGGGGTCGCGAGACCCAGTACTTC
CDR3aa: CASSLAGGGRETQYF